The T cell receptor (beta chain) described here comes from a study of PD-1 blockade in classical Hodgkin lymphoma. Study-wide results and caveats: TCR diversity at baseline was reported to be reduced in newly diagnosed patients relative to healthy donors. Whereas CD4+ TCR diversity had risen significantly by C4D1, CD8+ TCR diversity had not.

After autologous stem cell transplantation all patients relapsed, and prior brentuximab vedotin exposure differed between cohorts. This clone has only one observation. Its antigen remains unidentified. Germline V lookup: CDR1 LNHDA, CDR2 SQIVND (reference sequence). This CDR3 is built from 17 residues. V lost 8 bases, J lost 4 bases, and 16 bases stayed unmatched. This table comes from immunoSEQ multiplex PCR, and its TCRdb copy is limited to in-frame clones, with some not included. The data contain some 16,000 clones, about two thirds of them singletons. Sample: peripheral blood mononuclear cells (PBMCs), taken before the second cycle of nivolumab. The receptor was isolated from a human donor with classical Hodgkin lymphoma. This sequence joins TRBV19 and TRBJ1-2, with 10 bases aligning to TRBD1. CDR3 bases: TGTGCCAGTGGCCCGAATACCGGGACAGGGGTACTCTATGGCTACACCTTC. Amino acid sequence: CASGPNTGTGVLYGYTF.